The entry that follows covers one T cell receptor beta chain sequence. These data are taken from a study of blood T cell repertoires in COVID-19. Overall study: The cDNA or gDNA used as material had been derived from T cells, B-cell-depleted T cells, or PBMCs.

Only in-frame clones appear in the TCRdb table, and some are missing; sequencing was by immunoSEQ multiplex PCR. The sample contains 95,000 to 130,000 clones, approximately 84% of which appear only once. Input material: peripheral blood. The receptor's source is a man aged 65 to 85 with active or convalescent COVID-19.

The CDR3, as DNA: TGTGCCAGCGGGGGACAGGAAATTTCCTACGAGCAGTACTTC. As protein: CASGGQEISYEQYF. The chain joins TRBV27 to TRBJ2-7, with 8 bases that match TRBD1. The CDR3 is 14 amino acids. V shed 8 bases, J shed 1 base, and the junction held 7 bases outside the gene matches. Germline CDR1 is MNHEY and CDR2 is SMNVEV (reference sequence).